The 23 T cell receptor beta chains presented below share a single source sample, sequenced in a study of cytomegalovirus exposure and HLA in healthy donors (dated by TCRdb to the late 2010s). The library was made by the immunoSEQ multiplex PCR assay. For the multiplex PCR, a mixture combining 60 forward primers for TCR Vbeta segments and 13 reverse primers for TCR Jbeta segments was used. TCRdb took over this immuneACCESS table, retaining in-frame rearrangements with V and J assigned. Such tables are incomplete; in checked studies, under half of the missing clones stem from an unresolved V gene, and the remainder is unexplained. Across this sample there are roughly 200,000 clones, with about four fifths seen only once. Of the sample, about 0.5% falls within the top ten clones. Material: PBMCs. These receptors originate from a woman aged 45-60 years in good health and CMV-seronegative.

Details on this clone: Other DNA sequences in this specimen translate into the identical CDR3. The chain uses TRBV27 and TRBJ1-1; 7 bases align to TRBD1. The germline V gene encodes CDR1 MNHEY and CDR2 SMNVEV (reference sequence). Trimming took 5 bases from V and 2 from J; bases not matched to a gene: 5. The CDR3 has 14 residues. Here the CDR3 DNA reads TGTGCCAGCAGTCCTAGGACAGGCAACACTGAAGCTTTCTTT. Its translation is CASSPRTGNTEAFF.

This rearrangement joins TRBV11-2 to TRBJ2-3; 9 bases fit TRBD2. Germline V CDR1 and CDR2: SGHAT, FQNNGV. Germline trimming cut 3 bases from V and 4 bases from J; bases unmatched to any gene: 8. CDR3 length: 16 residues. The CDR3 DNA is TGTGCCAGCAGCTTTCGCGGGGGGGAGTTCTCAGATACGCAGTATTTT. This gives the protein CASSFRGGEFSDTQYF.

The CDR3 loop is CASSSTGSYEQYF. The CDR3 region has the DNA TGTGCCAGCAGTTCGACAGGGAGTTACGAGCAGTACTTC. The chain couples TRBV28 to TRBJ2-7; 7 bases fit TRBD1. Trimming took 4 bases from V and 4 from J; bases not matched to a gene: 4. The CDR3 sequence is 13 residues long. The V gene's germline CDR1 is MDHEN and CDR2 SYDVKM.

This chain links TRBV7-6 with TRBJ2-7, with D unclear. This CDR3 contains 13 residues. Germline V gene data show CDR1 as SGHVS and CDR2 as FNYEAQ. V was shortened by 5 bases and J by 5 bases, with 13 bases between the two germline ends. The CDR3 is CASSQDRLDEQYF. For the CDR3, the DNA is TGTGCCAGCAGCCAAGATCGACTGGACGAGCAGTACTTC.

The V call is TRBV7-2, the J call TRBJ2-1; D not certain. The CDR3 has 12 residues. V was pared by 2 bases and J by 10 bases, with 9 bases between. Germline V gene data show CDR1 as SGHTA and CDR2 as FQGNSA. CDR3 loop: CASSLRGEEQFF. The CDR3 bases are TGTGCCAGCAGCTTACGAGGAGAGGAGCAGTTCTTC.

V and J are TRBV5-1 and TRBJ2-5, with 11 nucleotides matching TRBD2. Germline values: CDR1 SGHRS, CDR2 YFSETQ. CDR3 length: 16 amino acids. With V trimmed by 4 bases and J by 3 bases, 8 bases remained unmatched. CDR3 protein: CASSPLTSGAEETQYF. The CDR3 DNA sequence: TGCGCCAGCAGCCCCCTGACTAGCGGGGCGGAAGAGACCCAGTACTTC.

This clone was recorded once. The chain carries TRBV6-5 and TRBJ2-2; no clear D. Trimming removed 5 bases from V and 6 bases from J, with 10 bases in between. There are 13 residues in the CDR3. Germline CDR1 is MNHEY and CDR2 is SVGAGI. CDR3 nucleotides: TGTGCCAGCAGTGAGTCCGGGTCCGGGGAGCTGTTTTTT. It yields the protein CASSESGSGELFF.

The chain employs TRBV7-9 and TRBJ1-5; D may be TRBD1 (6 bases). Germline V lookup: CDR1 SEHNR, CDR2 FQNEAQ (reference sequence). Trimming stripped 5 bases from V and 4 bases from J, with 15 bases between. This CDR3 is built from 15 residues. The CDR3 sequence is CASSLGQMGNQPQHF. For the CDR3, the DNA is TGTGCCAGCAGCCTCGGACAGATGGGAAATCAGCCCCAGCATTTT.

V is TRBV2 and J is TRBJ2-5; 8 positions agree with TRBD2. The CDR3 length is 15 residues. V shed 3 bases and J 6 bases; nucleotides not matched to a gene: 9. Germline-derived CDR1 and CDR2 are SNHLY and FYNNEI. CDR3 loop: CASSDGTSLSKTQYF. CDR3 sequence (DNA): TGTGCCAGCAGTGATGGGACTAGTCTTTCGAAGACCCAGTACTTC.

V usage is TRBV28 and J usage is TRBJ1-2; weak D call: TRBD1 (5 bases). Germline CDR1 MDHEN, CDR2 SYDVKM. This CDR3 has 14 amino acids. The V and J ends lost 6 bases and 0 bases respectively, with 11 bases between them. CDR3 nucleotides: TGTGCCAGCAGCAGACAGAGATCTAACTATGGCTACACCTTC. Protein product: CASSRQRSNYGYTF.

This clone was detected only once. The CDR3 DNA follows: TGTGCCAGCAGCTCAGCAGGGGGCACCTATGGCTACACCTTC. Amino acids: CASSSAGGTYGYTF. This chain uses TRBV11-1 with TRBJ1-2; 8 bases are shared with TRBD1. Germline assignment: CDR1 SGHAT and CDR2 FQDESV (reference sequence). Unmatched junction bases numbered 5, after V lost 4 bases and J lost 4 bases. The CDR3 spans 14 residues.

This sequence joins TRBV5-1 and TRBJ2-1, with TRBD1 identical over 8 bases. The germline gives CDR1 SGHRS, CDR2 YFSETQ. V lost 4 bases to trimming and J lost 13 bases; unmatched junction nucleotides: 13. The CDR3 has 14 residues. CDR3 coding DNA: TGCGCCAGCAGCGGACCACTCGACAGGGGAGAACAGTTCTTC. Encoded protein: CASSGPLDRGEQFF.

The V gene is TRBV30, the J gene TRBJ2-2; 12 bases align to TRBD1. CDR3 length equals 15 residues. The germline gives CDR1 GTSNPN, CDR2 SVGIG (reference sequence). J was trimmed by 6 bases and V by 2 bases; bases with no gene match: 4. CDR3 DNA: TGTGCCTGGAGTTTCGGGACAGGGGGCCCCGGGGAGCTGTTTTTT. Its protein product is CAWSFGTGGPGELFF.

The chain recombines TRBV18 with TRBJ2-2; unclear D gene. The CDR3 consists of 15 residues. The V and J ends lost 2 bases and 5 bases respectively, with 12 bases between them. Looked up from germline, CDR1 is KGHSH and CDR2 is LQKENI. In nucleotides, the CDR3 is TGTGCCAGCTCACCAGACATGGGCTGGACCGGGGAGCTGTTTTTT. This translates into CASSPDMGWTGELFF.

V and J are TRBV28 and TRBJ1-1; D is perhaps TRBD1 (6 bases). The ends were cut back, 5 bases at V and 2 bases at J, with 12 bases in the middle. This CDR3 is built from 14 residues. Per germline, CDR1 MDHEN and CDR2 SYDVKM. The CDR3 DNA sequence: TGTGCCAGCAGTAGCGGGACACCTAACACTGAAGCTTTCTTT. It is translated as CASSSGTPNTEAFF.

This chain connects TRBV11-1 to TRBJ2-1; no clear D. The V and J ends lost 5 bases and 12 bases respectively, with 11 bases between them. The CDR3 totals 11 residues. Per the germline V gene, CDR1 is SGHAT and CDR2 is FQDESV (reference sequence). The CDR3 DNA reads TGTGCCAGCAGCCCCTCTGGAGCGCAGTTCTTC. Protein product: CASSPSGAQFF.

The V and J genes are TRBV5-4 and TRBJ1-1, with TRBD1 as a possible D gene (6 bases). V dropped 4 bases and J dropped 1 base, with 14 bases sitting between them. Germline assignment: CDR1 SGHNT and CDR2 YYREEE (reference sequence). CDR3 length: 15 amino acids. CDR3 DNA sequence: TGTGCCAGCAGCGAGGGGGGGCGGAGGAACACTGAAGCTTTCTTT. It translates to CASSEGGRRNTEAFF. Drawing the rest from reference TRBV5-4 and TRBJ1-1, the complete variable domain is ETGVTQSPTHLIKTRGQQVTLRCSSQSGHNTVSWYQQALGQGPQFIFQYYREEENGRGNFPPRFSGLQFPNYSSELNVNALELDDSALYLCASSEGGRRNTEAFFGQGTRLTVV.

V gene TRBV7-2 combines with J gene TRBJ2-5, with D perhaps TRBD2 (6 bases). The CDR3 sequence is 14 residues long. CDR1 SGHTA and CDR2 FQGNSA come from the germline V gene. Between the trimmed V and J ends, which lost 5 bases and 4 bases, there was a span of 14 bases. CDR3 in DNA: TGTGCCAGCAGCGTACCGGGACTGAGAGAGACCCAGTACTTC. Its protein is CASSVPGLRETQYF.

The J gene is TRBJ2-2, the V gene TRBV14; 9 bases are a match to TRBD2. The CDR3 is 17 amino acids. Germline trimming cut 0 bases from V and 6 bases from J; bases unmatched to any gene: 8. Germline loops: CDR1 SGHDN, CDR2 FVKESK. The chain's CDR3 is CASSQESAGGPAGELFF. DNA for the CDR3: TGTGCCAGCAGCCAAGAGTCGGCGGGAGGGCCGGCCGGGGAGCTGTTTTTT. Together with reference TRBV14 and TRBJ2-2, the CDR3 gives the full variable domain: EAGVTQFPSHSVIEKGQTVTLRCDPISGHDNLYWYRRVMGKEIKFLLHFVKESKQDESGMPNNRFLAERTGGTYSTLKVQPAELEDSGVYFCASSQESAGGPAGELFFGEGSRLTVL.

This chain connects TRBV29-1 to TRBJ2-1; 8 nucleotides agree with TRBD2. V shed 4 bases, J shed 7 bases, and the junction held 12 bases outside the gene matches. CDR3 length: 15 amino acids. Germline CDR1 SQVTM, CDR2 ANQGSEA. The CDR3 reads CSVGNRGGGGNEQFF. In DNA form, the CDR3 reads TGCAGCGTTGGAAATCGGGGGGGTGGGGGGAATGAGCAGTTCTTC.

This chain uses TRBV27 with TRBJ2-3; TRBD2 matches at 9 bases. Trimming cost V 5 bases and J 5 bases; bases outside gene matches: 5. The CDR3 consists of 14 residues. Germline V lookup: CDR1 MNHEY, CDR2 SMNVEV (reference sequence). The CDR3 coding sequence is TGTGCCAGCAGTCCCGGACTAGCGCAAGATACGCAGTATTTT. This gives the protein CASSPGLAQDTQYF.

The genes are TRBV5-1 and TRBJ2-7, with unresolved D. V was trimmed by 2 bases and J by 5 bases, leaving 8 bases between them. This CDR3 is 12 amino acids long. From germline, CDR1 is SGHRS and CDR2 YFSETQ. DNA of the CDR3: TGCGCCAGCAGCTTCGTCAGGAACGAGCAGTACTTC. Translated, it gives CASSFVRNEQYF.

The chain couples TRBV11-3 to TRBJ1-4; 7 bases fit TRBD1. There are 16 residues in the CDR3. J lost 4 bases, V lost 5 bases, and 10 bases had no gene match. CDR1 SGHNT and CDR2 YENEEA come from the germline V gene. The CDR3 bases are TGTGCCAGCAGCCCACCCCACAGGGGCCGTAATGAAAAACTGTTTTTT. It translates to CASSPPHRGRNEKLFF.